This entry is about one T cell receptor beta chain. It lacks a known antigen. It has no much larger one-base neighbor in the sample; base qualities were not kept. Library method: the immunoSEQ multiplex PCR assay. The multiplex PCR relied on a mix of 60 forward primers for TCR Vbeta segments and 13 reverse primers for TCR Jbeta segments. A multiplex PCR assay on genomic DNA amplified the CDR3 region of rearranged TCR beta genes. Amplified TCR beta libraries were sequenced as 87-base-pair reads on the Illumina HiSeq System. Per the source publication's procedure: Across the roughly 640 repertoires, a later analysis counted about 81 million unique TCR beta chains, roughly 11 million of which were shared by at least two donors. A nearest-neighbor algorithm error-corrected the raw reads and collapsed the reads into unique sequences, merging closely related sequences to remove PCR and sequencing errors. Alignment of CDR3 sequences to IMGT reference sequences was used to assign V, D and J gene segments. For a sequence to be retained, a match of at least six nucleotides to both a V gene segment and a J gene segment was required. Rearrangements were classified as productive when the CDR3 lacked stop codons and remained in frame with V and J, and all other rearrangements were classified as non-productive. CDR3 was defined by IMGT convention, running from the second conserved V-encoded cysteine to the conserved J-encoded phenylalanine. The earlier analysis of some 550 of the donors excluded any sequence lacking an unambiguous match to a single V gene segment. In an earlier analysis of 450 to 750 of the donors, a V segment was called functional when productive rearrangements were above 56.7%, and segregating when the standard deviation between donors exceeded 5%. A statistical classification framework was built to diagnose cytomegalovirus status from the catalog of TCR beta chain sequences. In a later analysis, V and J genes were assigned by comparing TCR nucleotide sequences against IMGT/GENE-DB human TR gene sequences. Using the TCRdist pipeline, a later analysis assigned CDR3 sequences along with most-parsimonious VDJ recombination scenarios. In a later analysis, every TCR beta chain was defined by the combination of its CDR3 amino acid sequence and its V-gene family, and reads without a unique V-gene family were dropped. To address suspected cross-contamination and a sequencing artifact, a later analysis removed over 500 highly shared, low-generation-probability nucleotide sequences. In a later analysis, a clonal expansion index was calculated for each public chain from normalized within-repertoire ranks of inferred template counts. In a later analysis, generation probabilities were computed using a VDJ recombination model fitted to out-of-frame rearrangements, and the results were checked against IGoR. In a later analysis, hypergeometric tests were used to score TCR-TCR, TCR-HLA and TCR-CMV co-occurrence, with a repertoire-size bias correction applied to TCR pairs. False discovery rates were estimated in a later analysis by permuting HLA or CMV assignments 20 times. In a later analysis, co-occurring TCRs were grouped using DBSCAN, and TCRdist sequence similarity was added for clustering within HLA-allele-positive subsets. Co-occurrence clustering excluded repertoires with fewer than 30,000 or more than 120,000 public chains, plus five with anomalous nucleotide sharing. Not all clones reach the TCRdb copy of this immuneACCESS table, which keeps in-frame sequences only. Checked studies attribute under half of the gap to unresolved V genes and leave the rest unexplained. The DNA gave D and trimming, while V, J and clone size come from that table. A total of 150,000 to 200,000 clones appear in this sample, more than 80% of them only once. The ten largest clones add up to around 6.7% of the sample.

This sample is drawn from a study of cytomegalovirus exposure and HLA in healthy donors (dated by TCRdb to 2015 to 2018). Concerning the study at large: An earlier analysis of 587 of the donors reported approximately 260 Gb of sequence data and 95 million to 130 million unique TCR beta sequences obtained from 180 million or so T cells. About 280 gigabases of sequencing data and tens of millions of unique TCR sequences were included in an early release covering roughly 700 HLA-typed donors. Of the 300 to 450 genotyped donors, over 65% fell in the genetic ancestry cluster associated with self-reported Caucasian donors. The aim of the study was to test whether cataloging public T cell receptors could identify signatures of past pathogen exposure. Using immunosequencing, the study profiled T cell repertoires from 500 to 800 subjects and related those repertoires to cytomegalovirus serostatus. A separate validation cohort of roughly 110 different subjects was used in addition to the roughly 720-subject first cohort. The study combined high-throughput TCR immunosequencing, statistical association of individual TCRs with disease status, and machine learning to predict cytomegalovirus infection status. A later analysis re-analyzed previously published TCR beta repertoires from roughly 600 donors and added high-resolution HLA genotyping to study TCR occurrence patterns. The later analysis used no new phenotypic data to find candidate immune exposures, relying instead on TCR beta sequences and their occurrence across donors. In an earlier analysis of over 550 of the donors, high-throughput TCR beta sequencing was used to judge whether each TCR beta V gene segment behaved as functional or pseudogenic. Alongside the repertoire data, information on donor age, sex, ethnicity and CMV serostatus was compiled. A later genetic analysis took genome-wide SNP genotypes for 398 of the 666 donors and used that subset as a discovery cohort. Every repertoire in the discovery cohort had been generated on one and the same sequencing platform. Both class I and class II loci were covered by HLA typing, at four-digit resolution. The number of donors typed differed by locus, with roughly 629-640 for A, B, C, DRB1 and DQB1, roughly 550 for DQA1, some 570 for DPA1, and some 440 for DPB1. A few DR-DQ haplotypes were treated as single units for association and clustering because of strong linkage in the cohort. Across 398 genotyped donors of the cohort, an average of roughly 250,000 unique TCR beta nucleotide sequences per donor were sequenced, and around 20% of those sequences were non-productive.

The CDR3, from cysteine to phenylalanine, totals 15 residues. Solely the CDR3 DNA is kept, with 45 bases framed from the first base. The germline V and J ends show losses of 4 bases and 5 bases respectively, and no gene match explains 10 bases of the junction. The germline V gene encodes CDR1 SGDLS and CDR2 YYNGEE. In total, around 600 healthy bone marrow donors made up the cohort. At the time of sampling, all cohort members were nominally healthy, though unrecorded immune exposures were likely present. The donor tested CMV seropositive, placing the donor among the approximately 290 seropositive members of the cohort. Each donor provided a peripheral blood sample, and peripheral blood mononuclear cells were used for TCR beta sequencing. The Qiagen DNeasy Blood Extraction Kit was used to extract genomic DNA from the blood cell samples. Summary of the overall study and its limitations: A few of the identified cytomegalovirus-associated TCR beta chains were confirmed in vitro to be specific for cytomegalovirus antigens. In a later analysis, most CMV-associated TCR beta chains were found to appear HLA-restricted, with HLA associations seemingly driven largely by CMV exposure. The presence/absence analyses assumed that sequencing depth was roughly uniform across donors, and that assumption may not be true. A cluster of highly shared sequence variants was judged likely to represent a technical artifact of the sequencing pipeline. When HLA alleles, especially DR and DQ, strongly co-occurred, attributing TCR associations to individual alleles was difficult. A later genetic analysis reported fewer N-insertions in productive TCRs among donors in an Asian-associated ancestry cluster than the roughly 670-donor mean. A later analysis found that HLA-associated TCR beta chains were more clonally expanded and had lower generation probabilities than equally common non-associated chains. Only TCR beta chains were sequenced in this cohort, and the absence of alpha or paired-chain data limited detectable features. Because HLA typing was missing for some donors at each locus, association tests included only the typed subset. A further reported finding was that TCR beta sequences accurately predicted the HLA-A and HLA-B alleles for most subjects in the first cohort. Because counts were too low, fewer than 20 rarely observed V segments, including chromosome 9 orphons, were excluded from the earlier analysis of roughly 580 of the donors. An earlier analysis of approximately 600 of the donors showed that most TCR beta V segments appeared in productive rearrangements either about 90% or about 30% of the time, which broadly matched IMGT annotations. Most TCR sequences were seen in very few donors, while some public TCRs were found in many individuals. In a later analysis, the rate of TCR association differed among HLA loci, with DRB1 alleles having the most associated TCRs and HLA-C alleles having the fewest. The only immune exposure information available for the cohort was CMV serostatus. According to the authors, the approach could potentially be generalized to other disease states and immunological phenotypes. The study listed 150 to 200 TCR beta chains as associated with cytomegalovirus. Specific HLA alleles were associated with some 15,000 TCR beta sequences at a false discovery rate of 0.05 in a later analysis. According to a later analysis, parvovirus B19, influenza, CMV and Epstein-Barr virus appeared linked to several top co-occurrence clusters. Because the 87-base-pair reads could not distinguish some IMGT-functional V segments, including TRBV6-2 and TRBV6-3, those segments were excluded. A later genetic analysis associated a missense DCLRE1C variant with V-gene and J-gene trimming of TCR beta chains, and an independent cohort replicated the association. Correlated functional status among segregating V segments might be attributable to linkage disequilibrium, but an unknown experimental factor could not be ruled out. Cytomegalovirus status was reported to be diagnosed by the classifier with high specificity and sensitivity in both the original and validation cohorts.

The rearrangement combines TRBV9 with TRBJ2-7; a stretch of 9 junction bases matches TRBD2. The sequenced sample consisted of PBMCs. This sequence originates from a woman in her twenties or thirties in good health and CMV-seropositive. The bases read TGTGCCAGCAGCCCATACGGGACTAGCATTAACGAGCAGTACTTC. Its protein product is CASSPYGTSINEQYF.